This T cell receptor beta chain was found in a study of control samples from healthy donors and cancer patients. Libraries were prepared by immunoSEQ multiplex PCR; TCRdb keeps only in-frame clonotypes and omits some of them. The repertoire has roughly 12,000 clones, roughly 94% of them found once; the top ten carry 25% to 30%. This receptor was obtained from a man between 65 and 85 years old with head and neck cancer. Sequencing used PBMCs.

The DNA for the CDR3 is TGTGCCAGCAGCCATTTCGGGACAGGGCTCGGTGGCTACAATGAGCAGTTCTTC. Amino acids: CASSHFGTGLGGYNEQFF. The V and J genes are TRBV3-1 (or the pseudogene TRBV3-2) and TRBJ2-1; 9 nucleotides match TRBD1. The ends lost 3 bases at V and 3 bases at J; junction bases unmatched: 12. Germline lookup yields CDR1 LGHDT and CDR2 YNNKEL (reference sequence). CDR3 length: 18 amino acids.